A selection of T cell receptor beta chains follows, all from one sample in a study of shared clonotypes between healthy human individuals. Libraries were prepared by immunoSEQ multiplex PCR; TCRdb keeps only in-frame clonotypes and omits some of them. The data show around 2.5 million clones, over 85% seen once. Sequencing was done on a sample of naive CD4+ T cells from PBMCs. These receptors came from a man between 18 and 29 years old in good health. Some clones in this sample may be carry-over from other donors' samples. Each CDR3 is given without its conserved first and last residue. The D gene is left open where the match is weak.

d_call j_call v_call cdr3_aa
TRBD2 TRBJ2-1 TRBV5-1 ASSLSPGLKYNEQF
NA TRBJ2-7 TRBV11-2 ASSGGLRGYEQY
NA TRBJ1-2 TRBV5-1 ASSLMGAPNYGYT
TRBD2 TRBJ2-7 TRBV7-2 ASSTRSGGRGFSYEQY
NA TRBJ1-1 TRBV5-1 ASSVGQNEAF
NA TRBJ2-5 TRBV5-1 ASSFQFVETQY
NA TRBJ1-2 TRBV28 ASSGGRDLYGYT
NA TRBJ2-7 TRBV7-9 ASSSRGLEQY
TRBD1 TRBJ1-3 TRBV5-1 ASSPTPTGVSLGNTIY
NA TRBJ2-5 TRBV28 ASSLFTAPGEAQY
NA TRBJ2-5 TRBV6-5 ASSFTGSGETQY
NA TRBJ2-7 TRBV5-1 ASSLVDGSSYEQY
TRBD2 TRBJ2-1 TRBV28 ASLPLAGGPYNEQF
TRBD1 TRBJ2-6 TRBV5-1 ASSWDRAPGANVLT
NA TRBJ1-4 TRBV5-1 ASSARSYGSRGEKLF
NA TRBJ2-4 TRBV28 ASKPGENIQY
TRBD2 TRBJ2-1 TRBV2 ASRGGTSVEQF
NA TRBJ1-4 TRBV7-8 ASSSQNEKLF
NA TRBJ2-3 TRBV5-1 ASSLDVARLPY
NA TRBJ2-7 TRBV5-4 ASSLGQGDYEQY
NA TRBJ2-7 TRBV9 ASSVGSRTYEQY
NA TRBJ2-3 TRBV2 ASSEALERSTDTQY
NA TRBJ1-4 TRBV18 ASSHRDGNEKLF
NA TRBJ2-7 TRBV30 AWSVSGTGEQY
NA TRBJ1-1 TRBV30 AWSVGNTEAF
NA TRBJ2-5 TRBV15 ATSPRRGETQY
TRBD1 TRBJ1-5 TRBV6-1 AGSDRGRNQPQH
NA TRBJ2-7 TRBV28 ASSFQGVGPSG
NA TRBJ2-4 TRBV19 ASSMNAAIAKNIQY
TRBD2 TRBJ2-3 TRBV28 ASSLGLAGVTQY
TRBD2 TRBJ2-7 TRBV28 ASSPFGLAGVVEYEQY